Detailed here is one TCR beta chain. As yet, its antigen is unknown. The sample belongs to a study of breast tumors, draining lymph nodes, adjacent tissues. Study outcomes and limitations: Data fit most tumor T cells coming from lymph node, expanding in tumor. Luminal-like breast cancer showed significantly higher tumor–nontumor repertoire similarity than basal-like. The lymph node origin of tumor T cells was framed as consistent with a hypothesis, not demonstrated. Tumors had less TCR diversity than lymph nodes, more than nontumor tissue.

The lymph nodes were axillary draining lymph nodes from breast cancer patients. TCRdb redid the calling of the multiplex PCR reads with MiXCR, one entry per CDR3 protein. The sample contains 150,000 to 200,000 distinct CDR3 sequences, roughly 30% of which appear only once. V was trimmed by 3 bases and J by 2 bases, leaving 7 bases between them. The germline V gene encodes CDR1 LNHDA and CDR2 SQIVND (reference sequence). This CDR3 region has 13 residues. V and J are TRBV19 and TRBJ1-1; D uncertain. Sequenced input: axillary lymph node tissue. The clonotype comes from a female donor with breast cancer. Some clones in this sample may be carry-over from other donors' samples. Here the CDR3 reads CASSITPNTEAFF. The CDR3 nucleotides are TGTGCCAGTAGTATTACCCCAAACACTGAAGCTTTCTTT.